This entry describes one TCR beta chain. This sample was taken from a study of T-cell reconstitution after alpha-beta-depleted transplantation in children. The CDR3 sequence is 13 residues long. Germline CDR1 SNHLY, CDR2 FYNNEI. Trimming left V 6 bases short and J 7 bases short, with 16 bases between. Preparation of the TCRbeta library involved a method that used unique molecular identifiers. TCRdb re-called the PCR reads with MiXCR, one entry per CDR3 protein. The sample carries approximately 590,000 distinct CDR3 sequences, 10% recorded once. Here the sequenced sample was PBMCs from the stem cell graft donor, taken from the stem cell graft. The TCR comes from a human donor who donated a stem cell graft to a child with acute myeloid leukemia. The chain combines TRBV2 with TRBJ2-7; the D gene is possibly TRBD1 (5 bases). Here the CDR3 reads CASSPQGRREQYF. The CDR3 coding sequence is TGTGCCAGCAGCCCCCAGGGTAGGCGGGAGCAGTACTTC.